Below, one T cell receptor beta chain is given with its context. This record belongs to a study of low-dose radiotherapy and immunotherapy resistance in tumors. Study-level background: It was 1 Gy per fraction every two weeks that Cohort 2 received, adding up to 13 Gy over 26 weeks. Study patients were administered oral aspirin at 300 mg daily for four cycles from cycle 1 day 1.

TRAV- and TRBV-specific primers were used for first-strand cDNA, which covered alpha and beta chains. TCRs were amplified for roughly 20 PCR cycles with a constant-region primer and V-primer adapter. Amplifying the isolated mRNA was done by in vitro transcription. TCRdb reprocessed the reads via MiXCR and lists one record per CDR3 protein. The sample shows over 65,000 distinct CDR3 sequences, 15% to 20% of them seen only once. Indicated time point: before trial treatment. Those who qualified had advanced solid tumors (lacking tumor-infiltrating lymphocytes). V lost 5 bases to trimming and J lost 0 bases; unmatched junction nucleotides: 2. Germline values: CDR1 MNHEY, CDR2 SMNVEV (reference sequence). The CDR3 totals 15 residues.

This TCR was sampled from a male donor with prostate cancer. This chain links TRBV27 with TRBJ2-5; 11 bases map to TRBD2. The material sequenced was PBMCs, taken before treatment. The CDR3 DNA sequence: TGTGCCAGCAGTCCACTAGCGGGAGACCAAGAGACCCAGTACTTC. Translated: CASSPLAGDQETQYF.